This T cell receptor (beta chain) is drawn from a study of CD8 T cells in Susac syndrome. Sequencing of TCR beta, carried out with a high-throughput approach, was applied to CD8+ and CD4+ T cells from the blood. Negative isolation yielded CD8+ and CD4+ T cells; FACS enriched TEMRA cells. After extraction with the RNeasy kit, roughly 0.45 to 1 ug of the RNA was reverse transcribed using random hexamers. One entry per CDR3 protein, called by TCRdb with MiXCR from the immunoSEQ multiplex PCR reads. The table lists 150,000 or so distinct CDR3 sequences, over 85% of them singletons. Germline V gene lookup returns CDR1 SQVTM and CDR2 ANQGSEA. Trimming pared 4 bases from V and 4 bases from J, leaving 10 bases between. This CDR3 region has 13 residues.

The clonotype originates from a human donor in good health. The V call is TRBV29-1, the J call TRBJ2-2, with no clear D. The sample consisted of CD4+ T cells from PBMCs. The CDR3 bases are TGCAGCGTTGGGGCGACCCTCACCGGGGAGCTGTTTTTT. It encodes CSVGATLTGELFF.